This TCR beta chain was found in a study of OX40 agonist ivuxolimab in advanced cancers. Looking at the study overall: Ivuxolimab was an agonistic, fully human IgG2 monoclonal antibody directed against OX40 (CD134), a costimulatory receptor. Intravenous ivuxolimab was administered to patients every 2 weeks at six dose levels: 0.01, 0.1, 0.3, 1.5, 3 and 10 mg/kg. Of the approximately 50 patients in dose escalation, some 19 had hepatocellular carcinoma, about 15 had melanoma, 9 had renal cell carcinoma and 9 had head and neck cancer. In the dose-escalation cohort, more than 75% of patients were male, and the mean age was roughly 60 years, with a range of 23 to 79. Prior anti-PD-1, anti-PD-L1 or anti-CTLA-4 therapy was permitted, and checkpoint inhibitors had been received by roughly 42% of dose-escalation patients. Three dose-escalation patients achieved partial responses, one with hepatocellular carcinoma and two with cutaneous melanoma. Peripheral TCRbeta sequencing aimed to test whether ivuxolimab altered TCR sequence diversity and caused clonal T-cell expansion. The paper describes the monotherapy dose-escalation part (N of about 57 patients) of the phase I trial of ivuxolimab. What the work shows at the level of the full study, not this receptor alone: Antigen specificity was not determined for the clonally expanded peripheral T cells. Low levels of normalized T-cell clonal expansion were also seen in some patients who did not respond. Clonal expansion of both CD4+ and CD8+ blood T cells was observed from baseline to week 6 at doses 0.1 to 3.0 mg/kg. In partial responders in the 0.1-3.0 mg/kg groups, normalized peripheral clonal expansion was found to be among the lowest, especially among CD8+ T cells. After ivuxolimab, CD8+ T cells had more expanded clones than CD4+ T cells on average.

Concerning this clone: The specificity of this receptor is unknown. Base qualities are missing; no much larger clone stands one base away.

The trial excluded patients who had a history of autoimmune disease or who were on systemic immunosuppression. Peripheral blood for TCR sequencing was collected from all dose cohorts at baseline, on cycle 4 day 1, and on cycle 7 day 1. The samples were drawn from a first-in-human, open-label, multicenter phase I dose-escalation trial of ivuxolimab. Adults with locally advanced or metastatic head and neck squamous cell, hepatocellular, melanoma or renal cell carcinoma were enrolled in the trial. Before TCR sequencing, CD4+ and CD8+ T cells were separately sorted from peripheral blood. Genomic DNA was isolated from the sorted cells so that the TCRbeta CDR3 region could be sequenced. The immunoSEQ Assay was used for sequencing of TCRbeta CDR3 regions. TCRdb's version of the immuneACCESS table is confined to in-frame rearrangements and falls short of the full clone set. An unresolved V gene accounts for under half of the shortfall where checked; the remainder is of unknown origin. The sample table records about 64,000 clones; about 80% of these occur just once. The ten biggest clones cover about 2.3% of the sample.

From the cysteine up to the phenylalanine, the CDR3 has a length of 15 residues. The entry retains the CDR3 DNA only, 45 bases that are in frame from base 1. Per the germline V gene, SGHDN is the CDR1 and FVKESK is the CDR2. Trimming removed 0 bases from V and 0 bases from J, leaving 8 bases between the germline ends. The receptor comes from an adult with an advanced solid tumor such as melanoma, head and neck, liver or kidney cancer. Sequencing was performed on CD4+ or CD8+ T cells sorted from blood, taken in a trial of the OX40 agonist ivuxolimab. The V gene is TRBV14 and the J gene is TRBJ1-2; too little of a D gene remains to name it. The nucleotide sequence is given as TGTGCCAGCAGCCAAGAGAGGCTATCTAACTATGGCTACACCTTC. Its translation reads: CASSQERLSNYGYTF.